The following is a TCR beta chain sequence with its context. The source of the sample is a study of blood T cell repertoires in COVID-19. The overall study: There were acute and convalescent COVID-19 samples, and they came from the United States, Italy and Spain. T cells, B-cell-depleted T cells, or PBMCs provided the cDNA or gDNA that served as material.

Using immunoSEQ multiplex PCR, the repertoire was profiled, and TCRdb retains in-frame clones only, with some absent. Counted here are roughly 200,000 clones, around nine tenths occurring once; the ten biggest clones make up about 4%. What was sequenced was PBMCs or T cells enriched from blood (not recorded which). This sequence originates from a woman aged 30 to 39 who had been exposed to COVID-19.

The chain's CDR3 is CASSQIGTGGSYGYTF. The CDR3 nucleotides are TGTGCCAGCAGCCAAATCGGGACAGGGGGCAGCTATGGCTACACCTTC. The chain joins TRBV3-1 (or the pseudogene TRBV3-2) to TRBJ1-2, with 12 bases fitting TRBD1. J gave up 4 bases and V 2 bases, and 5 bases lay outside the gene matches. The CDR3 runs to 16 residues. The germline gives CDR1 LGHDT, CDR2 YNNKEL (reference sequence).